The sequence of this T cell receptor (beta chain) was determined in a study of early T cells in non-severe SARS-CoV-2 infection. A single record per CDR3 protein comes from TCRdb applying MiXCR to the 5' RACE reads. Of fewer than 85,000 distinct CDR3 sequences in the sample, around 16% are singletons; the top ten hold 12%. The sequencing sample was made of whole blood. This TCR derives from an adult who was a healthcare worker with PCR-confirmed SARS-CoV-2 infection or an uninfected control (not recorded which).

This CDR3 reads CASQWLGANNEKLFF. The DNA of the CDR3 is TGTGCCAGCCAGTGGTTAGGAGCAAACAATGAAAAACTGTTTTTT. The chain has TRBV28 and TRBJ1-4; D is undetermined. Deletions cut 8 bases from V and 5 bases from J, with 18 bases between. CDR1 is MDHEN and CDR2 is SYDVKM in the germline V gene. The CDR3 length is 15 residues.